This record covers a single T cell receptor beta chain. The antigen remains undetermined. This sample was taken from a study of CXCR3-negative and CXCR3-positive naive CD8 T cells. Study-level points and caveats: Higher TRB CDR3 hydrophobicity marked CXCR3-positive naive cells relative to CXCR3-negative naive cells.

Preparation of TRB cDNA libraries relied on 5' RACE carrying UMI labels. From its re-call of the 5' RACE reads, TCRdb lists each CDR3 protein once, without DNA. Its table records about 50,000 distinct CDR3 sequences. CDR3 size: 13 residues. Source material: naive CXCR3+ CD8+ T cells from blood. Subset given: CD45RO-CCR7+CD27+CD95- naive CD8+ T cells expressing CXCR3 (TNR3+). This chain uses TRBV12-3 or TRBV12-4 with TRBJ1-5. The receptor comes from a human donor in good health. Some clones in this sample may be carry-over from other donors' samples. CDR3 sequence reads: CASSPLRNQPQHF.